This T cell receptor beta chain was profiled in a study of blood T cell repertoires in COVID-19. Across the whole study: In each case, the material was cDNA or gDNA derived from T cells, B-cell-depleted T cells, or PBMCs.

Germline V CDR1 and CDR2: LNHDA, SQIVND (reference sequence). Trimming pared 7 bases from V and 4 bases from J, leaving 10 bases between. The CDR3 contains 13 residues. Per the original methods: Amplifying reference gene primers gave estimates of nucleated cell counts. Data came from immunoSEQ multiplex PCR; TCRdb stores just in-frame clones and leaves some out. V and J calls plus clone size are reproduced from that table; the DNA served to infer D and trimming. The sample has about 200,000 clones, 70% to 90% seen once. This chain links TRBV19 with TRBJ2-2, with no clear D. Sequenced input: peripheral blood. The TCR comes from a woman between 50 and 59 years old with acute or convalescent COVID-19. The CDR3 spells CASIMRGTGELFF. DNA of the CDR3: TGTGCCAGTATCATGAGAGGCACCGGGGAGCTGTTTTTT.